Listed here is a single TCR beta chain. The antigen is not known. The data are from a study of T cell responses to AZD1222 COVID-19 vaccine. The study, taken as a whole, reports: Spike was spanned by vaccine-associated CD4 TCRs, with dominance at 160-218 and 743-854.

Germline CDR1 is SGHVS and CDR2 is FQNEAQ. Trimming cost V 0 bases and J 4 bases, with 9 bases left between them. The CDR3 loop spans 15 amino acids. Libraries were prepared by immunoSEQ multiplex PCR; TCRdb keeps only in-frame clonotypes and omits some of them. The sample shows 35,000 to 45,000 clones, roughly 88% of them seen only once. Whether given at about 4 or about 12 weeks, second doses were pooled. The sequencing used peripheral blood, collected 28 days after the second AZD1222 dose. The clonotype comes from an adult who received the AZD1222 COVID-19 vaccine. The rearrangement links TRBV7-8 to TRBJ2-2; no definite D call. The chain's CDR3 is CASSLAPASTGELFF. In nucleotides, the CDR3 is TGTGCCAGCAGCTTAGCGCCGGCGAGCACCGGGGAGCTGTTTTTT.